These 7 T cell receptor beta chains came from one sample sequenced in a study of cytotoxic CD8 clonotypes in ibrutinib-treated CLL. The table came from immunoSEQ multiplex PCR; TCRdb's copy has only in-frame clones and leaves some out. Found here are approximately 90,000 clones, more than 70% of them singletons; the top ten hold 20% to 25%. The specimen comprised PBMCs, sampled after 24 months of ibrutinib treatment. The receptor set was obtained from a human donor with chronic lymphocytic leukemia.

This rearrangement joins TRBV18 to TRBJ2-1; D might be TRBD2 (6 bases). Trimming removed 0 bases from V and 0 bases from J, with 12 bases in between. CDR3 length: 17 residues. Germline V gives CDR1 KGHSH, CDR2 LQKENI. The CDR3 region is CASSPPGSGGSYNEQFF. DNA for the CDR3: TGTGCCAGCTCACCACCGGGTTCCGGGGGCTCCTACAATGAGCAGTTCTTC.

V and J are TRBV5-1 and TRBJ2-1, with TRBD2 as a possible D gene (6 bases). The V gene's germline CDR1 is SGHRS and CDR2 YFSETQ. The CDR3 sequence is 16 residues long. The V gene lost 0 bases and the J gene lost 9 bases, with 19 bases spanning the gap. CDR3 residues: CASSLAGGSGYAEQFF. The CDR3 bases are TGCGCCAGCAGCTTGGCCGGGGGTTCGGGGTACGCTGAGCAGTTCTTC.

This chain connects TRBV19 to TRBJ1-3; 9 bases agree with TRBD1. Germline trimming cut 7 bases from V and 2 bases from J; bases unmatched to any gene: 3. Germline V lookup: CDR1 LNHDA, CDR2 SQIVND (reference sequence). The CDR3 has 14 amino acids. The CDR3 sequence is CASIRDRAGNTIYF. CDR3 bases: TGTGCCAGTATCCGGGACAGGGCTGGAAACACCATATATTTT.

This clone was detected a few times. The CDR3 loop is CASSQVTEGPYEQYF. CDR3 bases: TGCGCCAGCAGCCAAGTAACGGAGGGTCCCTACGAGCAGTACTTC. The V and J genes are TRBV4-1 and TRBJ2-7; tentative D call: TRBD2 (6 bases). The V end was cut by 1 base, the J end by 2 bases, with 12 bases between. The germline V gene encodes CDR1 MGHRA and CDR2 YSYEKL. The length of the CDR3 is 15 residues.

V usage is TRBV9 and J usage is TRBJ2-1; a possible D gene is TRBD2 (5 bases). Germline CDR1 reads SGDLS; CDR2 reads YYNGEE. This CDR3 has 14 residues. V lost 1 base and J lost 7, with 12 bases in between. For the CDR3, the DNA is TGTGCCAGCAGCGTAATTGATCGAGGGAATGAGCAGTTCTTC. Its protein is CASSVIDRGNEQFF.

This chain uses TRBV2 with TRBJ1-2, with 9 bases matching TRBD1. The CDR3 has 15 residues. The V and J ends lost 3 bases and 4 bases, in that order; junction bases with no gene match: 6. In germline, CDR1 is SNHLY, CDR2 FYNNEI. CDR3 nucleotides: TGTGCCAGCAGTGACGCCCCGACAGGGGGCTATGGCTACACCTTC. Translated: CASSDAPTGGYGYTF.

J is TRBJ1-1 and V is TRBV13; no firm D call. Trimming took 7 bases from V and 2 from J, leaving 8 bases between them. Germline V CDR1 and CDR2: PRHDT, FYEKMQ (reference sequence). The CDR3 runs to 12 residues. The CDR3 DNA reads TGTGCCAGCACCCGGTCTAACACTGAAGCTTTCTTT. Amino acids: CASTRSNTEAFF.